A single sample is the source of the 3 T cell receptor beta chains below, sequenced in a study of identical twins. One entry per CDR3 protein, called by TCRdb with MiXCR from the 5' RACE reads. The sample carries roughly 490,000 distinct CDR3 sequences, approximately 14% recorded once. This same sample was also part of a study on yellow fever vaccine responses in identical twins.

The sample was CD4+ T cells sorted from blood. All receptors derive from a woman aged 18-35 years in good health.

The chain combines TRBV20-1 with TRBJ2-7; D gene unclear. The CDR3 runs 13 residues. CDR1 DFQATT and CDR2 SNEGSKA come from the germline V gene (reference sequence). The V and J ends lost 6 bases and 7 bases respectively, with 19 bases between them. The CDR3 DNA reads TGCAGTGCCCCAGAGGCGGTACGATCAGAGCAGTACTTC. Its translation: CSAPEAVRSEQYF.

This sequence joins TRBV2 and TRBJ1-1, with 8 bases aligning to TRBD1. Germline trimming cut 3 bases from V and 11 bases from J; bases unmatched to any gene: 8. The CDR3 covers 13 residues. Germline CDR1 reads SNHLY; CDR2 reads FYNNEI. The CDR3 nucleotides read TGTGCCAGCAGTGAGGGGACAGGTTATTGGGCTTTCTTT. It codes for CASSEGTGYWAFF.

The J gene is TRBJ2-1, the V gene TRBV30, with 8 bases lining up with TRBD2. V dropped 4 bases and J dropped 6; count of bases not matched to a gene: 8. CDR3 length: 14 residues. Germline V gene sequence: CDR1 GTSNPN, CDR2 SVGIG (reference sequence). For the CDR3, the DNA is TGTGCCTGGAATGCAAAACTAGCGGCCAATGAGCAGTTCTTC. Protein product: CAWNAKLAANEQFF.